This T cell receptor (beta chain) was observed in a study of early T cells in non-severe SARS-CoV-2 infection. Whole-study results and caveats: VDJdb matches were skewed toward anti-spike CD8 T cell responses.

TCRdb passed the 5' RACE reads through MiXCR, listing each CDR3 protein once. The sample yields approximately 35,000 distinct CDR3 sequences, around 5.9% seen once. In this sample, this clonotype turned up many times. Its cognate antigen is unknown. Germline CDR1 reads MNHEY; CDR2 reads SVGEGT. The CDR3 loop spans 16 amino acids. V lost 7 bases to trimming and J lost 6 bases, with 21 bases between them. This TCR derives from an adult who was a healthcare worker with PCR-confirmed SARS-CoV-2 infection or an uninfected control (not recorded which). The chain carries TRBV6-2 or TRBV6-3 and TRBJ2-2, with D perhaps being TRBD1 or TRBD2 (5 bases each). Material for sequencing was whole blood. The CDR3 reads CASILEAGRRSGELFF. The CDR3 bases are TGTGCCAGCATCTTGGAGGCAGGGAGAAGGTCCGGGGAGCTGTTTTTT.